This T cell receptor beta chain was profiled in a study of OX40 agonist ivuxolimab in advanced cancers. Study results and limitations: Mean expanded clone counts were higher in CD8+ than CD4+ T cells. A proportion of nonresponders additionally exhibited low normalized T-cell clonal expansion. Relatively little clonal expansion, among the lowest observed, appeared in partial responders at 0.1-3.0 mg/kg.

Sequencing used immunoSEQ multiplex PCR; TCRdb keeps in-frame clones, though not all of them. The data contain 70,000 or so clones, roughly 90% of them singletons. This CDR3 is 15 amino acids long. V lost 4 bases to trimming and J lost 2 bases; unmatched junction nucleotides: 5. In germline, CDR1 is MNHNS, CDR2 SASEGT. Comments on this clone: What it recognizes is unknown.

The specimen comprised CD4+ or CD8+ T cells sorted from blood, sampled in a trial of the OX40 agonist ivuxolimab. The clonotype was recovered from an adult with an advanced solid tumor such as melanoma, head and neck, liver or kidney cancer. The chain has TRBV6-1 and TRBJ2-5; 9 nucleotides line up with TRBD1. CDR3 sequence reads: CASSADRGWQETQYF. The CDR3 bases are TGTGCCAGCAGTGCCGACAGGGGGTGGCAAGAGACCCAGTACTTC.